The 3 T cell receptor beta chains given below trace back to one sample, sequenced in a study of shared clonotypes between healthy human individuals. TCRdb's copy holds only in-frame clones and misses some; the assay was immunoSEQ multiplex PCR. Among some 650,000 clones listed, more than 95% were seen once. The sample taken for sequencing was naive CD4+ T cells sorted from blood. Subset denoted: CD45RA+ positively selected. Receptor source: a woman in her twenties or thirties in good health.

The chain couples TRBV28 to TRBJ2-7, with D tentatively TRBD1 (5 bases). V lost 11 bases, J lost 0 bases, and 14 bases lay in between. This CDR3 is 13 amino acids long. Germline V gene sequence: CDR1 MDHEN, CDR2 SYDVKM. CDR3 protein: CACTGPPSYEQYF. As DNA, the CDR3 is TGTGCCTGTACAGGTCCCCCCTCCTACGAGCAGTACTTC.

This chain joins TRBV15 and TRBJ2-1, with 10 bases fitting TRBD2. The CDR3 is made up of 15 amino acids. Germline V lookup: CDR1 LNHNV, CDR2 YYDKDF (reference sequence). V shed 8 bases and J 12 bases; nucleotides not matched to a gene: 16. Written as DNA, the CDR3 is TGTGCCACCTCCCAGATAGCGGGAGGCAACCGTAGGCAGTTCTTC. This codes for CATSQIAGGNRRQFF. The entire variable domain, with the rest obtained from reference TRBV15 and TRBJ2-1, is as follows: DAMVIQNPRYQVTQFGKPVTLSCSQTLNHNVMYWYQQKSSQAPKLLFHYYDKDFNNEADTPDNFQSRRPNTSFCFLDIRSPGLGDTAMYLCATSQIAGGNRRQFFGPGTRLTVL.

The chain recombines TRBV19 with TRBJ2-1, with 13 bases fitting TRBD2. The CDR3 covers 18 residues. V lost 5 bases to trimming and J lost 4 bases; unmatched junction nucleotides: 11. The germline V gene encodes CDR1 LNHDA and CDR2 SQIVND (reference sequence). CDR3 in amino acids: CASSFHRTSGSLYNEQFF. The CDR3 coding sequence is TGTGCCAGTAGTTTCCACAGGACTAGCGGGAGTCTATACAATGAGCAGTTCTTC.